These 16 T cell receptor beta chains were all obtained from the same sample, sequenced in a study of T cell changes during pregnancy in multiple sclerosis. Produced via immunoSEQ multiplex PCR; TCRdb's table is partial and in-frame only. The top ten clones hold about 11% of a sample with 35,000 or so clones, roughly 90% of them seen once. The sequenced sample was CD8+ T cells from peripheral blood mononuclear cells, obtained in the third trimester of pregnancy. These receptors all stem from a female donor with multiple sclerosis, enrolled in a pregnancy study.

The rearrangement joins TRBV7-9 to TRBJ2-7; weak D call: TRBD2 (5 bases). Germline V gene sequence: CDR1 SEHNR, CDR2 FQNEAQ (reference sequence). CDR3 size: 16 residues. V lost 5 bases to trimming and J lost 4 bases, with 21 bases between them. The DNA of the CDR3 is TGTGCCAGCAGCCCTGGGCTAGCCACGACTACTTACGAGCAGTACTTC. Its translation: CASSPGLATTTYEQYF.

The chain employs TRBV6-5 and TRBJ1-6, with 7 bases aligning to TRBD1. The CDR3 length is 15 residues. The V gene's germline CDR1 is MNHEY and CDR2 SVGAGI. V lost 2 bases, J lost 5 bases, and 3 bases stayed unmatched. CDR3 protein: CASSYGTEDNSPLHF. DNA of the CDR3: TGTGCCAGCAGTTACGGGACAGAGGATAATTCACCCCTCCACTTT.

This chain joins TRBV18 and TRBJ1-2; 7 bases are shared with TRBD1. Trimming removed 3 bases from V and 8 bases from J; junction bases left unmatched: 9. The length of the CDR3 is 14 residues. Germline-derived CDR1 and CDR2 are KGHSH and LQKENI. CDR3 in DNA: TGTGCCAGCTCACCCCCGGGACAGTCTTACGGCTACACCTTC. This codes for CASSPPGQSYGYTF.

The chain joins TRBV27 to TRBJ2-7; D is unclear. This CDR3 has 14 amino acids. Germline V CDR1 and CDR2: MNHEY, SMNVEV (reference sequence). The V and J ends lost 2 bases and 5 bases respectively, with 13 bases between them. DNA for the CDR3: TGTGCCAGCAGTTTAGTGGGCGAAACGGACGAGCAGTACTTC. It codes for CASSLVGETDEQYF.

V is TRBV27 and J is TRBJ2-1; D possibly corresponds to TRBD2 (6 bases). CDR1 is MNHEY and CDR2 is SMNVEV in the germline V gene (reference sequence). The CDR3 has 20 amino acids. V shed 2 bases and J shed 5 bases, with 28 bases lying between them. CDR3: CASSLDQGTSAGLSHNEQFF. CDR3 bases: TGTGCCAGCAGTTTAGATCAGGGTACGTCGGCGGGGCTCTCTCACAATGAGCAGTTCTTC.

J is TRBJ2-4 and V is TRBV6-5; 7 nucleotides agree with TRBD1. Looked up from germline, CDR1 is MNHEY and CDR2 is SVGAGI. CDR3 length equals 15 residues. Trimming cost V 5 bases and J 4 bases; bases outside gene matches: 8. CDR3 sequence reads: CASSRETGQKNIQYF. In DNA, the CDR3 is TGTGCCAGCAGTCGAGAGACAGGGCAAAAAAACATTCAGTACTTC.

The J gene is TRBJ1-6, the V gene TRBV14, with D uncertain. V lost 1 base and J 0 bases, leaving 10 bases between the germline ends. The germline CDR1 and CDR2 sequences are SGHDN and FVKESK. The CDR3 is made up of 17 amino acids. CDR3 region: CASSQVFPSSYNSPLHF. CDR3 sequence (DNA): TGTGCCAGCAGCCAAGTTTTCCCCAGCTCCTATAATTCACCCCTCCACTTT.

The CDR3 loop is CASSLYLTGYNEQFF. The CDR3, as DNA: TGTGCCAGCAGCTTATACCTGACAGGATACAATGAGCAGTTCTTC. The chain employs TRBV7-3 and TRBJ2-1; D perhaps matches TRBD1 (6 bases). Germline CDR1 SGHTA, CDR2 FQGTGA. CDR3 length equals 15 residues. V gave up 2 bases and J gave up 4 bases, with 12 bases separating them.

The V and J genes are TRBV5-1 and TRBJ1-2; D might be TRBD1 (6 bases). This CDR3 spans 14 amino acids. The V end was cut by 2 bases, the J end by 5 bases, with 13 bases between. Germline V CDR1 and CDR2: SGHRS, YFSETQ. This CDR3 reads CASSLEGEVYGYTF. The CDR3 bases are TGCGCCAGCAGCTTAGAGGGGGAAGTTTATGGCTACACCTTC.

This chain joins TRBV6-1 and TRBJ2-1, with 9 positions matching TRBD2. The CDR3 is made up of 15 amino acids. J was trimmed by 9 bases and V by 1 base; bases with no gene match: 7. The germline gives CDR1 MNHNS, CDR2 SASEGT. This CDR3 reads CASSEGGLAVGEQFF. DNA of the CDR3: TGTGCCAGCAGTGAAGGGGGACTAGCAGTGGGTGAGCAGTTCTTC.

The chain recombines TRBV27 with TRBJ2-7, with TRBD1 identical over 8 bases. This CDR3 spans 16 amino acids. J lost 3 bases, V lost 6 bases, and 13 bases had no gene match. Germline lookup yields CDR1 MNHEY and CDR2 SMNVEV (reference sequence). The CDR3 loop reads CASSRNSGTGRYEQYF. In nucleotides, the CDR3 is TGTGCCAGCAGCCGAAACTCCGGGACAGGACGCTACGAGCAGTACTTC.

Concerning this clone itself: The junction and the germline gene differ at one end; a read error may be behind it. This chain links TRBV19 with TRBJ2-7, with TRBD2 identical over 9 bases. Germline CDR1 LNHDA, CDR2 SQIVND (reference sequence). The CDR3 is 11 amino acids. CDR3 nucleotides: TGTGCCGGTAGCGGGAGCCACGAGCAGTACTTC. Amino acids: CAGSGSHEQYF.

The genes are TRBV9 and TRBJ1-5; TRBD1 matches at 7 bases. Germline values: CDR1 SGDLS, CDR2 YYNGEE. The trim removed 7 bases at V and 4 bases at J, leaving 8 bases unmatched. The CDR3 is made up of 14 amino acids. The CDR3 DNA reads TGTGCCAGCCTATCCGAACAGGGGAATCAGCCCCAGCATTTT. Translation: CASLSEQGNQPQHF.

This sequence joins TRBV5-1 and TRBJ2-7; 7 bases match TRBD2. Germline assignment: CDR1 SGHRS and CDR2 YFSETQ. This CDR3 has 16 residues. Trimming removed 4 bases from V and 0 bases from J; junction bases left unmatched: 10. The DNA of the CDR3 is TGCGCCAGCAGCGGGGGGGGGACGGTTAGCTCCTACGAGCAGTACTTC. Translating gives CASSGGGTVSSYEQYF.

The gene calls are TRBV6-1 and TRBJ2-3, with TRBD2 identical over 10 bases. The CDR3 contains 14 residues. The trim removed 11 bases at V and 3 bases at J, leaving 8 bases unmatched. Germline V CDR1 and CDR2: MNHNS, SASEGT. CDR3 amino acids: CAGSTSGYTDTQYF. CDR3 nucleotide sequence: TGTGCCGGTTCGACTAGCGGGTATACAGATACGCAGTATTTT.

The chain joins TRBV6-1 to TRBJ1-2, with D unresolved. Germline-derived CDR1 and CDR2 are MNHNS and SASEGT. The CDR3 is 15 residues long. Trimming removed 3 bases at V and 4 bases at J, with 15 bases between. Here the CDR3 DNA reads TGTGCCAGCAGTGACTCAAAAGCCGAGCTCTATGGCTACACCTTC. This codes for CASSDSKAELYGYTF.